The clone carrying this T cell receptor beta chain showed up just once. Its antigen is still unknown. Data came from immunoSEQ multiplex PCR; TCRdb stores just in-frame clones and leaves some out. The sample carries tens of thousands of clones, 90% to 95% recorded once. The germline V and J ends were trimmed by 0 bases and 2 bases, with 8 bases remaining between them. Germline values: CDR1 WSHSY, CDR2 SAAADI. CDR3 length: 14 residues. The data stem from a study of OX40 agonist ivuxolimab in advanced cancers. Study overall: At 82.7% male, the cohort had a mean age of 60 years, ranging from about 20 to 80.

Study results and limitations: Compared with others, partial responders at 0.1-3.0 mg/kg displayed clonal expansion among the lowest. There was clonal expansion of CD4+ and CD8+ blood T cells by week 6 at 0.1 to 3.0 mg/kg.

The clonotype was recovered from an adult with an advanced solid tumor such as melanoma, head and neck, liver or kidney cancer. The chain combines TRBV10-2 with TRBJ2-7, with D perhaps TRBD1 or TRBD2 (5 bases each). The source material was CD4+ or CD8+ T cells sorted from blood, sampled in a trial of the OX40 agonist ivuxolimab. CDR3: CASSESGVTYEQYF. The CDR3 coding sequence is TGCGCCAGCAGTGAGTCGGGGGTTACCTACGAGCAGTACTTC.